The present entry profiles one T cell receptor beta chain with its context. The antigen it binds to is not known. There are no base qualities to consult, and no much larger clone falls within one base. The entry originates in a study of blood T cells in healthy people across ages (dated by TCRdb to about 2015). Regarding the study in general: Template switching captured roughly one uniquely barcoded TCR beta cDNA molecule per two T cells in model experiments. Age-related changes in TCR beta repertoire diversity were measured in the study by deep sequencing normalized with unique cDNA molecular identifiers. Donors were grouped into four age groups: young (average about 15 years), middle-aged (39), aged (around 66) and long-lived (around 82). Donors of different ages were randomly distributed across sequencing lanes to avoid experimental bias. The study analyzed two additional independent replicas of 1 million unique cDNA reads from the same blood draw for two donors, one aged 18 to 30 and one aged 80 or older.

The library came from 5' RACE. Sequenced on an Illumina HiSeq 2500. A second about 7 to 12 cycle PCR used a sample-barcoded 5' primer and a J-beta primer mix. A unique molecular identifier was introduced onto each TCR beta cDNA molecule by a template-switch 5' adaptor carrying 12 random nucleotides. At least 2.5 million CDR3-containing paired-end reads were obtained from each sample. First-strand cDNA synthesis was performed from all RNA using the Mint cDNA synthesis kit, with priming by a TRBC-specific oligonucleotide. Following uracil-DNA glycosylase treatment, a first 18-cycle PCR with universal primers M1SS and BC2_uni_R was performed on all cDNA. The study's own analysis went as follows. For normalization, 1 million high-quality reads were randomly selected from each sample, with every read carrying a distinct molecular identifier. Instead of being binned into consensus sequences, reads that shared molecular identifiers were thrown out. MiTCR, with a Q25 quality threshold and the strictest error-elimination algorithm, was used for CDR3 identification, clonotype clustering and error correction. A nonparametric unseen species model using Euler transformation provided a lower-bound estimate of total TCR beta diversity. The public reads were quality trimmed at Q25 with fastp and then assembled into clones with MiXCR by TCRdb, keeping productive beta chains. Entries are consolidated by CDR3 protein sequence, retaining the most common genes and DNA. The V and J calls, along with clone size, are taken from TCRdb and not from the paper's own processing. In all, the sample holds approximately 350,000 distinct CDR3 sequences, and about 55% of those were seen once. Under 65% of the sample rests with the top ten.

The roughly 39 donors, aged 6 to 90 years, were systemically healthy Caucasian individuals from Russia. Each donor gave ten milliliters of peripheral blood, drawn into EDTA-treated Vacutainer tubes. Ficoll-Paque density-gradient centrifugation was used to isolate PBMCs, with at least 6.5 million per sample. Total RNA was extracted from PBMCs with Trizol reagent, with at least 5 micrograms obtained per sample. For every donor, an aliquot of PBMCs went through flow cytometry to measure the percentages of naive CD45RAhigh/CD27high T cells. The paper as a whole reports these results and caveats: Since profiling was done on bulk unsorted PBMCs, naive and antigen-experienced compartments could not be conclusively compared. A strong correlation was found between observed TCR beta diversity and the percentage of naive T cells measured by flow cytometry. As age increased, observed TCR beta diversity per million T cells dropped in a roughly linear way, and a significant reduction was already evident by age around 41. Estimates of total diversity based on one million sequenced T cells were regarded as lower bounds and as underestimates. Donor CMV infection status was unknown, potentially confounding age-related changes in expanded clonotypes. Compared with the aged group, more naive CD4+ T cells, fewer expanded clones and increased TCR diversity were shown by the long-lived group, suggesting age selection.

There are 16 amino acids in the CDR3, from cysteine to phenylalanine inclusive. Only the CDR3 portion is preserved as DNA: 48 bases, with reading frame beginning at the first base. The germline V gene sets CDR1 to SNHLY and CDR2 to FYNNEI. V is clipped by 3 bases and J by 7 bases, and the sequence between their germline boundaries is 18 bases long. The clonotype originates from a man aged 60 to 69 in good health. The chain is made from TRBV2 and TRBJ2-2, and TRBD1 may be the D gene, going by 5 matching bases. The sample consisted of blood. The nucleotide sequence is TGTGCCAGCAGTGAGCGGCAGGGAAGTATGGGCGGGGAGCTGTTTTTT. Its protein is CASSERQGSMGGELFF.